Presented here are 13 T cell receptor beta chains from one specimen sequenced in a study of cytotoxic CD8 clonotypes in ibrutinib-treated CLL (dated by TCRdb to the early 2020s). The method behind the library was the immunoSEQ multiplex PCR assay. TCRdb stores this immuneACCESS table with in-frame sequences only. Part of the clones is absent; in the studies checked, under half of the shortfall reflects unresolved V genes, and no reason is known for the rest. This sample is represented by tens of thousands of clones; 50% to 65% of them were singletons. Jointly, the top ten make up approximately 24% of the sample. In the paper's terms, the time point label means: progressive disease on ibrutinib. This sample comprised PBMCs, obtained at disease progression, from a patient treated with ibrutinib. All receptors derive from a human donor with chronic lymphocytic leukemia.

This clone was detected only a few times. The chain combines TRBV6-5 with TRBJ1-5; D not resolved. This CDR3 has 15 residues. Germline lookup yields CDR1 MNHEY and CDR2 SVGAGI. V dropped 5 bases and J dropped 0 bases, with 11 bases sitting between them. The CDR3 loop reads CASSRWIDSNQPQHF. The CDR3 DNA reads TGTGCCAGCAGTCGCTGGATTGATAGCAATCAGCCCCAGCATTTT.

This chain uses TRBV27 with TRBJ1-5, with 7 bases lining up with TRBD1. Per the germline V gene, CDR1 is MNHEY and CDR2 is SMNVEV (reference sequence). Trimming took 7 bases from V and 6 from J; bases not matched to a gene: 12. This CDR3 comprises 15 residues. The CDR3 coding sequence is TGTGCCAGCAAGCTGGGGCAGGGGGTAGCTCAGCCCCAGCATTTT. Translated, it gives CASKLGQGVAQPQHF.

A note on this clone: This sample includes further DNA sequences coding for the same CDR3. V and J are TRBV19 and TRBJ2-7, with TRBD2 matching over 11 bases. The CDR3 is 15 amino acids. V dropped 6 bases and J dropped 3; count of bases not matched to a gene: 7. CDR1 is LNHDA, CDR2 SQIVND, per germline (reference sequence). CDR3: CASSIGTSGYYEQYF. DNA for the CDR3: TGTGCCAGTAGCATCGGGACTAGCGGTTACTACGAGCAGTACTTC.

The chain has TRBV6-1 and TRBJ2-3; 10 positions agree with TRBD2. With 10 bases clipped from V and 2 bases from J, the junction kept 6 bases outside the gene matches. The CDR3 sequence is 14 residues long. Germline-derived CDR1 and CDR2 are MNHNS and SASEGT. The CDR3 loop is CATRLAGYTDTQYF. DNA for the CDR3: TGTGCCACCCGACTAGCGGGCTACACAGATACGCAGTATTTT.

This rearrangement joins TRBV19 to TRBJ2-7; either TRBD1 or TRBD2 may fit D (5 bases each). CDR1 is LNHDA and CDR2 is SQIVND in the germline V gene (reference sequence). V lost 3 bases and J 5 bases, leaving 11 bases between the germline ends. CDR3 length: 13 amino acids. The CDR3 here is CASSISRGNEQYF. The CDR3 coding sequence is TGTGCCAGTAGTATCTCGAGGGGAAACGAGCAGTACTTC.

The chain has TRBV7-2 and TRBJ2-2; D gene ambiguous. V lost 2 bases to trimming and J lost 6 bases, with 7 bases between them. The CDR3 is made up of 13 amino acids. Germline V CDR1 and CDR2: SGHTA, FQGNSA. Here the CDR3 reads CASSLWSPGELFF. Written as DNA, the CDR3 is TGTGCCAGCAGCTTATGGTCCCCCGGGGAGCTGTTTTTT.

The chain joins TRBV2 to TRBJ2-7; D may be TRBD1 (6 bases). The CDR3 contains 14 residues. The V end was cut by 6 bases, the J end by 1 base, with 13 bases between. CDR1 and CDR2 from the germline V gene are SNHLY and FYNNEI. CDR3 sequence reads: CASRFIQGSYEQYF. CDR3 DNA sequence: TGTGCCAGCAGATTTATACAGGGTTCCTACGAGCAGTACTTC.

The rearrangement joins TRBV6-5 to TRBJ1-6; D gene uncertain. This CDR3 has 13 amino acids. Per the germline V gene, CDR1 is MNHEY and CDR2 is SVGAGI. V gave up 2 bases and J gave up 9 bases, with 8 bases separating them. CDR3 residues: CASSYAESSPLHF. The CDR3 region has the DNA TGTGCCAGCAGTTACGCGGAAAGTTCACCCCTCCACTTT.

The rearrangement links TRBV29-1 to TRBJ2-2; D is uncertain. Between the trimmed V and J ends, which lost 2 bases and 7 bases, there was a span of 26 bases. Per the germline V gene, CDR1 is SQVTM and CDR2 is ANQGSEA. The CDR3 is 18 amino acids. Here the CDR3 reads CSVETAARDIFWGGELFF. The CDR3 DNA sequence: TGCAGCGTTGAAACCGCCGCTCGAGATATATTTTGGGGCGGGGAGCTGTTTTTT.

The CDR3 sequence is CASSVDRPATTDTQYF. The CDR3 DNA reads as TGTGCCAGCAGCGTAGACCGACCAGCGACCACAGATACGCAGTATTTT. The V gene is TRBV9, the J gene TRBJ2-3; D gene unclear. CDR3 size: 16 residues. Per the germline V gene, CDR1 is SGDLS and CDR2 is YYNGEE. V gave up 0 bases and J gave up 2 bases, with 13 bases separating them.

This clone was recorded a few times. The rearrangement uses TRBV6-1 and TRBJ2-5; 7 bases map to TRBD1. The germline CDR1 and CDR2 sequences are MNHNS and SASEGT. The CDR3 contains 13 residues. The junction had 3 bases not matched to a gene; V was cut back by 6 bases and J by 2 bases. DNA for the CDR3: TGTGCCAGCAGGAGGGGGCCTCAAGAGACCCAGTACTTC. Amino acids: CASRRGPQETQYF.

The CDR3 DNA is TGTGCCAGCAGCTTGGAAAGGGGGGAAGCTTTCTTT. Translating gives CASSLERGEAFF. J is TRBJ1-1 and V is TRBV5-6, with a tentative D call TRBD1 (6 bases). The V gene lost 0 bases and the J gene lost 8 bases, with 8 bases spanning the gap. Germline CDR1 SGHDT, CDR2 YYEEEE. This CDR3 has 12 amino acids.

The chain recombines TRBV28 with TRBJ1-5; D is undetermined. This CDR3 is 16 amino acids long. Trimming removed 5 bases from V and 0 bases from J, with 14 bases in between. CDR1 and CDR2 from the germline V gene are MDHEN and SYDVKM. The CDR3, as DNA: TGTGCCAGCAGTACCACAACAGCTTATAGCAATCAGCCCCAGCATTTT. This codes for CASSTTTAYSNQPQHF. The full variable domain, with the rest looked up from reference TRBV28 and TRBJ1-5, is DVKVTQSSRYLVKRTGEKVFLECVQDMDHENMFWYRQDPGLGLRLIYFSYDVKMKEKGDIPEGYSVSREKKERFSLILESASTNQTSMYLCASSTTTAYSNQPQHFGDGTRLSIL.